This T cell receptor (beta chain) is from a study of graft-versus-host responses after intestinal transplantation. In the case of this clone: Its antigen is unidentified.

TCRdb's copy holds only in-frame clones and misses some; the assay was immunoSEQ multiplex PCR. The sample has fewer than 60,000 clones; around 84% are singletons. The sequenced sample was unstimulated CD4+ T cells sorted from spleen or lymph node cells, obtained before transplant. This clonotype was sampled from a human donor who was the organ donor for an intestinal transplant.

The CDR3 nucleotides are TGTGCCAGTAGCCCCGGTGGGCCCCAGCATTTT. Amino acid sequence: CASSPGGPQHF. V gene TRBV19 combines with J gene TRBJ1-5; D not certain. V lost 6 bases, J lost 9 bases, and 9 bases lay in between. The length of the CDR3 is 11 residues. Germline lookup yields CDR1 LNHDA and CDR2 SQIVND (reference sequence).